This T cell receptor beta chain derives from a study of blood T cell repertoires in COVID-19. Study information: Whether acute or convalescent, the COVID-19 samples came from the United States, Italy and Spain. Sources were T cells, B-cell-depleted T cells, or PBMCs; the material itself was cDNA or gDNA.

V shed 4 bases and J shed 9 bases, with 16 bases lying between them. Germline loops: CDR1 SNHLY, CDR2 FYNNEI. The CDR3 covers 14 residues. Authors' processing steps: For nucleated cells, counts were estimated from reference gene primer amplification. Only in-frame clones appear in the TCRdb table, and some are missing; sequencing was by immunoSEQ multiplex PCR. V and J calls and clone size are those listed in that table; D and trimming were worked out from the DNA. In the table there are 150,000 to 200,000 clones, around four fifths of which are singletons. This receptor was taken from a man between 65 and 80 years old with acute or convalescent COVID-19. The sequenced sample was peripheral blood. This chain links TRBV2 with TRBJ1-5; no clear D gene. The CDR3 DNA reads TGTGCCAGCAGTGTCGGCGGTCTGGGAGGGCCCCAGCATTTT. Amino acids: CASSVGGLGGPQHF.